These T cell receptor beta chains were read from a single sample in a study of shared clonotypes between healthy human individuals. The table came from immunoSEQ multiplex PCR; TCRdb's copy has only in-frame clones and leaves some out. The sample records about 2 million clones, around 96% being singletons. The sequenced sample was naive CD8+ T cells sorted from blood. The receptors shown here come from a man aged 18 to 29 in good health. Both conserved end residues are part of each CDR3. Each record gives: CDR3 DNA, CDR3 protein, J gene, D gene, clone size, V gene. The D gene is left open where the match is weak. Size is stated for part of the rows, as once, few or many counts, or as a class when the clone is expanded.

DNA: TGCGCCAGCACCCCGCGACAGGGGTACTACAATGAGCAGTTCTTC
CDR3: CASTPRQGYYNEQFF
J: TRBJ2-1
D: TRBD1
size: NA
V: TRBV5-1

DNA: TGTGCCATCGGGGAGGGTGAAGCTTTCTTT
CDR3: CAIGEGEAFF
J: TRBJ1-1
D: NA
size: NA
V: TRBV10-3

DNA: TGTGCCAGCAGCTTAGGGGGGGCCTTGAACGAGCAGTACTTC
CDR3: CASSLGGALNEQYF
J: TRBJ2-7
D: NA
size: NA
V: TRBV7-9

DNA: TGTGCCAGGGCCGGGGGACCGATAAACACCATATATTTT
CDR3: CARAGGPINTIYF
J: TRBJ1-3
D: NA
size: NA
V: TRBV21-1

DNA: TGCGCCAGCAGCTTATTACAGGGCTACGAGCAGTACTTC
CDR3: CASSLLQGYEQYF
J: TRBJ2-7
D: NA
size: NA
V: TRBV5-1

DNA: TGTGCCAGCAGCCCCCACTTGGACAGGAGCTCCTACGAGCAGTACTTC
CDR3: CASSPHLDRSSYEQYF
J: TRBJ2-7
D: TRBD1
size: NA
V: TRBV14

DNA: TGTGCCAGCAGCTTAGGGGCTCTTGAAGCTTTCTTT
CDR3: CASSLGALEAFF
J: TRBJ1-1
D: NA
size: NA
V: TRBV7-2

DNA: TGTGCCAGCAGTTACTCGACAGGCGAGACTTACAATGAGCAGTTCTTC
CDR3: CASSYSTGETYNEQFF
J: TRBJ2-1
D: NA
size: NA
V: TRBV6-5

DNA: TGTGCCAGCAGCTGGGGACTAGCGGGAGACTACGAGCAGTACTTC
CDR3: CASSWGLAGDYEQYF
J: TRBJ2-7
D: TRBD2
size: once
V: TRBV7-2

DNA: TGTGCCAGTAGCCCCGGGACATGGGCGGCCACCGGGGAGCTGTTTTTT
CDR3: CASSPGTWAATGELFF
J: TRBJ2-2
D: NA
size: NA
V: TRBV19

DNA: TGTGCCATCAGGATTGACCGGACAGGCCCCCCAGGCGAGCAGTACTTC
CDR3: CAIRIDRTGPPGEQYF
J: TRBJ2-7
D: TRBD1
size: NA
V: TRBV10-3

DNA: TGCGCCAGCAGCCAAGATTGGGACATCAGGACCTACGAGCAGTACTTC
CDR3: CASSQDWDIRTYEQYF
J: TRBJ2-7
D: NA
size: NA
V: TRBV4-1

DNA: TGTGCCAGCAGCTTAGGACCAGGCCTATACAATGAGCAGTTCTTC
CDR3: CASSLGPGLYNEQFF
J: TRBJ2-1
D: NA
size: NA
V: TRBV7-9

DNA: TGTGCCAGCAGGCCACAGAGCGCGAACACCGGGGAGCTGTTTTTT
CDR3: CASRPQSANTGELFF
J: TRBJ2-2
D: NA
size: NA
V: TRBV6-6

DNA: TGTGCCAGTAGTATACCCACGACTAGAAACACCGGGGAGCTGTTTTTT
CDR3: CASSIPTTRNTGELFF
J: TRBJ2-2
D: NA
size: NA
V: TRBV19

DNA: TGTGCCAGCAGGGTGGACAGGGGGACCGGGGAGCTGTTTTTT
CDR3: CASRVDRGTGELFF
J: TRBJ2-2
D: TRBD1
size: NA
V: TRBV27

DNA: TGTGCCAGCAGCTGGGGACAGGGCTCGTATGGCTACACCTTC
CDR3: CASSWGQGSYGYTF
J: TRBJ1-2
D: TRBD1
size: NA
V: TRBV5-8

DNA: TGTGCCACCAAACTAGCGGGAGAACTCTTGAATGAGCAGTTCTTC
CDR3: CATKLAGELLNEQFF
J: TRBJ2-1
D: TRBD2
size: NA
V: TRBV15

DNA: TGTGCCAGCAGCGCCTGGACAGGGACTCAGCCCCAGCATTTT
CDR3: CASSAWTGTQPQHF
J: TRBJ1-5
D: NA
size: NA
V: TRBV21-1

DNA: TGTGCCAGCAGCCTATACAGGGACACTGAAGCTTTCTTT
CDR3: CASSLYRDTEAFF
J: TRBJ1-1
D: NA
size: NA
V: TRBV27

DNA: TGTGCCAGCAGCTTTATAACACTAGCGGGGGAGAATGAGCAGTTCTTC
CDR3: CASSFITLAGENEQFF
J: TRBJ2-1
D: TRBD2
size: NA
V: TRBV5-8

DNA: TGTGCCAGCAGTTACCTTGCGGGAGGAACCTACGAGCAGTACTTC
CDR3: CASSYLAGGTYEQYF
J: TRBJ2-7
D: TRBD2
size: NA
V: TRBV6-5

DNA: TGCGCCAGCAGGGTCGATGAGAGCTCTGGAAACACCATATATTTT
CDR3: CASRVDESSGNTIYF
J: TRBJ1-3
D: NA
size: NA
V: TRBV5-1

DNA: TGTGCCAGCAGCTTTTTGGGTGTCACTGAAGCTTTCTTT
CDR3: CASSFLGVTEAFF
J: TRBJ1-1
D: NA
size: NA
V: TRBV7-9

DNA: TGTGCCAGCAGTTACCCGGGACAGGGTGGTCAGCCCCAGCATTTT
CDR3: CASSYPGQGGQPQHF
J: TRBJ1-5
D: TRBD1
size: NA
V: TRBV6-6

DNA: TGCGCCAGCAGTCAAAAGGGGACCAAAAACATTCAGTACTTC
CDR3: CASSQKGTKNIQYF
J: TRBJ2-4
D: NA
size: NA
V: TRBV23-1

DNA: TGTGCCAGCAGCTCCGGGACGTCTCACTATGGCTACACCTTC
CDR3: CASSSGTSHYGYTF
J: TRBJ1-2
D: NA
size: NA
V: TRBV7-9

DNA: TGTGCCTGGAGTGTAGGACACCCGGAGGGGAATTCACCCCTCCACTTT
CDR3: CAWSVGHPEGNSPLHF
J: TRBJ1-6
D: NA
size: NA
V: TRBV30

DNA: TGTGCCAGCAGTGTCGGACTAGCGGGTTCTAACACCGGGGAGCTGTTTTTT
CDR3: CASSVGLAGSNTGELFF
J: TRBJ2-2
D: TRBD2
size: NA
V: TRBV6-1

DNA: TGTGCCAGCAGTGAGGGCCGGGACGACTTT
CDR3: CASSEGRDDF
J: TRBJ1-1
D: NA
size: NA
V: TRBV6-1

DNA: TGTGCCAGCAGTTCCGAGGCCATTTCGGCAGCCCATACTGGAAACACCATATATTTT
CDR3: CASSSEAISAAHTGNTIYF
J: TRBJ1-3
D: NA
size: NA
V: TRBV28

DNA: TGTGCCAGCAGTTACTCCCAACTAGCGGGAGATGAGACCCAGTACTTC
CDR3: CASSYSQLAGDETQYF
J: TRBJ2-5
D: TRBD2
size: NA
V: TRBV6-5

DNA: TGTGCCAGCAGCCAAAATTACGGTAGGGTTCTGCACGAGCAGTACTTC
CDR3: CASSQNYGRVLHEQYF
J: TRBJ2-7
D: NA
size: NA
V: TRBV6-6

DNA: TGTGCCAGCAGCGTAGACGGGGTAAACACTGAAGCTTTCTTT
CDR3: CASSVDGVNTEAFF
J: TRBJ1-1
D: NA
size: NA
V: TRBV9

DNA: TGCGCCAGCAGTTCAACAGGGGTCTACGAGCAGTACTTC
CDR3: CASSSTGVYEQYF
J: TRBJ2-7
D: TRBD1
size: NA
V: TRBV5-1

DNA: TGCAGTGCTACCCAAGGGGGTGAGCAGTTCTTC
CDR3: CSATQGGEQFF
J: TRBJ2-1
D: NA
size: NA
V: TRBV20-1

DNA: TGTGCCAGCAGCACCTGGACTCGGAGCGATGAAAAACTGTTTTTT
CDR3: CASSTWTRSDEKLFF
J: TRBJ1-4
D: NA
size: NA
V: TRBV7-9

DNA: TGTGCCAGCAGTTACTCGCAGGGACAGCATTATGGCTACACCTTC
CDR3: CASSYSQGQHYGYTF
J: TRBJ1-2
D: TRBD1
size: NA
V: TRBV6-5

DNA: TGCAGCGTTGACGGGACAGATAACACTGAAGCTTTCTTT
CDR3: CSVDGTDNTEAFF
J: TRBJ1-1
D: TRBD1
size: NA
V: TRBV29-1

DNA: TGTGCCAGCAGTTTATCCCCGGTATCGGGTAATGAGCAGTTCTTC
CDR3: CASSLSPVSGNEQFF
J: TRBJ2-1
D: NA
size: NA
V: TRBV27

DNA: TGTGCCAGCAGCTGGGGGACAGCCGGGGAGCTGTTTTTT
CDR3: CASSWGTAGELFF
J: TRBJ2-2
D: TRBD1
size: NA
V: TRBV5-6

DNA: TGTGCCAGCAGTTTAGCGGGGGGCCCCTACAATGAGCAGTTCTTC
CDR3: CASSLAGGPYNEQFF
J: TRBJ2-1
D: TRBD2
size: NA
V: TRBV27

DNA: TGTGCTAGCAGCCCTGGACTAGCGCCCTACAATGAGCAGTTCTTC
CDR3: CASSPGLAPYNEQFF
J: TRBJ2-1
D: TRBD2
size: NA
V: TRBV7-7

DNA: TGTGCCAGCAGTACCAGGACGGACTACGAGCAGTACTTC
CDR3: CASSTRTDYEQYF
J: TRBJ2-7
D: NA
size: NA
V: TRBV6-5

DNA: TGTGCCAGCAGTTACGAAGGGACAGGACGGATAGCGGCTTTCTTT
CDR3: CASSYEGTGRIAAFF
J: TRBJ1-1
D: TRBD1
size: NA
V: TRBV6-6

DNA: TGTGCCAGCAGTGAGCGGGGCCCCTACGAGCAGTACTTC
CDR3: CASSERGPYEQYF
J: TRBJ2-7
D: NA
size: NA
V: TRBV6-1

DNA: TGTGCCAGCAGCTATATAAGGACTAGGGGAGAGACCCAGTACTTC
CDR3: CASSYIRTRGETQYF
J: TRBJ2-5
D: TRBD2
size: NA
V: TRBV6-5

DNA: TGTGCCACCAGCAGAGTGGATACAGTGAACACTGAAGCTTTCTTT
CDR3: CATSRVDTVNTEAFF
J: TRBJ1-1
D: NA
size: NA
V: TRBV15

DNA: TGTGCCAGCAGCGTAACGGGACAGAGCTCCTACAATGAGCAGTTCTTC
CDR3: CASSVTGQSSYNEQFF
J: TRBJ2-1
D: TRBD1
size: NA
V: TRBV9

DNA: TGTGCCAGCAGCTATGAGCGGGGGAGAGCCTACGAGCAGTACTTC
CDR3: CASSYERGRAYEQYF
J: TRBJ2-7
D: TRBD2
size: NA
V: TRBV7-9

DNA: TGTGCCAGCAGACCCAGGACCGATTATAATTCACCCCTCCACTTT
CDR3: CASRPRTDYNSPLHF
J: TRBJ1-6
D: NA
size: NA
V: TRBV2

DNA: TGTGCCAGCAGCGTACACAGGGGAGGCACTGAAGCTTTCTTT
CDR3: CASSVHRGGTEAFF
J: TRBJ1-1
D: TRBD1
size: NA
V: TRBV9

DNA: TGTGCCAGCAGCTTTGGACAGGGGTTTGAGCAGTTCTTC
CDR3: CASSFGQGFEQFF
J: TRBJ2-1
D: TRBD1
size: once
V: TRBV5-6

DNA: TGTGCCAGCAGTCTGAGCGGGTCTGCCTACGAGCAGTACTTC
CDR3: CASSLSGSAYEQYF
J: TRBJ2-7
D: NA
size: NA
V: TRBV28

DNA: TGCAGCGTTGAAGGAATGGGGTTCTCCTACAATGAGCAGTTCTTC
CDR3: CSVEGMGFSYNEQFF
J: TRBJ2-1
D: NA
size: NA
V: TRBV29-1

DNA: TGTGCCTGGAGTCCAGGAACCTACGAGCAGTACTTC
CDR3: CAWSPGTYEQYF
J: TRBJ2-7
D: NA
size: once
V: TRBV30

DNA: TGTGCCAGCAGCCGACACCTACTAGATCCCGCCGAGACCCAGTACTTC
CDR3: CASSRHLLDPAETQYF
J: TRBJ2-5
D: NA
size: NA
V: TRBV7-3

DNA: TGCGCCAGCAGGCTGGCGGGGGACTATGGCTACACCTTC
CDR3: CASRLAGDYGYTF
J: TRBJ1-2
D: NA
size: NA
V: TRBV5-1

DNA: TGTGCCAGCAGCCTAATAATGGCATACGATGAGCAGTTCTTC
CDR3: CASSLIMAYDEQFF
J: TRBJ2-1
D: NA
size: NA
V: TRBV27